This T cell receptor (beta chain) is from a study of cytomegalovirus exposure and HLA in healthy donors. This CDR3 comprises 17 residues. The V and J ends lost 3 bases and 2 bases respectively, with 17 bases between them. Germline assignment: CDR1 LNHDA and CDR2 SQIVND (reference sequence). As for this clone: Its antigen is unknown.

Study observations and caveats: Donor immune exposure was known only as CMV serostatus. Looking again later, the authors saw that most CMV-associated TCR beta chains seemed HLA-restricted.

Use of 60 Vbeta and 13 Jbeta primers characterized the PCR. In the authors' workflow: Unique TCR beta chains numbered 80 million to 95 million in a later analysis, with roughly 10 million shared. Here immunoSEQ multiplex PCR was the method, and the copy in TCRdb shows in-frame clones only, minus some. For V, J and clone size, that table is used; D and trimming come from the DNA. The sample includes roughly 110,000 clones, 82% seen only once; the top ten take 2% to 3%. Sequences were obtained from PBMCs. The source of this sequence is a man aged 25-45 years in good health and CMV-seropositive. The chain has TRBV19 and TRBJ1-3; tentatively, D is TRBD1 (5 bases). In DNA, the CDR3 is TGTGCCAGTAGTATCCCCCAGGGAAGGGCAACTGGAAACACCATATATTTT. It yields the protein CASSIPQGRATGNTIYF.